This TCR beta chain emerged from a study of blood T cell repertoires in COVID-19. Trimming took off 0 bases at V and 2 bases at J, with 9 bases between the two ends. The CDR3 contains 15 residues. Germline assignment: CDR1 SEHNR and CDR2 FQNEAQ (reference sequence). The method was immunoSEQ multiplex PCR; TCRdb's version includes in-frame clones alone and lacks a portion of them. In the table there are around 140,000 clones, about nine tenths of which are singletons. The chain recombines TRBV7-9 with TRBJ2-3; D not certain. The sample taken for sequencing was PBMCs or T cells enriched from blood (not recorded which). This receptor was obtained from a woman aged 40-49 years who had been exposed to COVID-19. The CDR3 region has the DNA TGTGCCAGCAGCTTAGCCACGGTCCACACAGATACGCAGTATTTT. The encoded protein is CASSLATVHTDTQYF.